Below, 30 T cell receptor beta chains from the same sample are listed, as sequenced in a study of cytomegalovirus exposure and HLA in healthy donors. The primer mix had 60 Vbeta and 13 Jbeta primers. Sequenced by immunoSEQ multiplex PCR; TCRdb stores in-frame clones only, minus some. The table lists over 75,000 clones, approximately 80% of them singletons. The sequenced material came from PBMCs. These receptors were obtained from a man aged 60-69 years in good health and CMV-seropositive.

Remarks on this clone: The germline gene is not matched at one end of the junction; a read error may be the cause. The chain is built from TRBV5-6 and TRBJ2-7; tentative D call: TRBD1 (6 bases). There are 12 residues in the CDR3. The germline CDR1 and CDR2 sequences are SGHDT and YYEEEE. CDR3 nucleotide sequence: TGTGCCAGCAGCTTAGGGTCGGGACACTCGTTCTTC. This codes for CASSLGSGHSFF.

Note on this clone: Other DNA sequences in the same sample also yield this CDR3. The chain has TRBV18 and TRBJ2-7; 9 bases agree with TRBD2. CDR3 length equals 14 residues. Germline CDR1 is KGHSH and CDR2 is LQKENI. Unmatched junction bases numbered 1, after V lost 3 bases and J lost 1 base. DNA of the CDR3: TGTGCCAGCTCACCTAGCGGGGGATCCTACGAGCAGTACTTC. Protein product: CASSPSGGSYEQYF.

The table lists this clone with a few counts. The chain uses TRBV5-1 and TRBJ2-7; the match to TRBD1 covers 8 bases. The trim removed 2 bases at V and 4 bases at J, leaving 8 bases unmatched. The germline V gene has CDR1 SGHRS and CDR2 YFSETQ. The CDR3 extends over 15 amino acids. The CDR3 sequence is CASSLGGTGAYEQYF. DNA for the CDR3: TGCGCCAGCAGCTTAGGGGGGACAGGTGCATACGAGCAGTACTTC. The full variable domain, rest sourced from reference TRBV5-1 and TRBJ2-7, is KAGVTQTPRYLIKTRGQQVTLSCSPISGHRSVSWYQQTPGQGLQFLFEYFSETQRNKGNFPGRFSGRQFSNSRSEMNVSTLELGDSALYLCASSLGGTGAYEQYFGPGTRLTVT.

This clone turned up a few times. The gene calls are TRBV19 and TRBJ1-4; 9 nucleotides align to TRBD1. Germline CDR1 and CDR2: LNHDA and SQIVND (reference sequence). This CDR3 is 15 amino acids long. V trimming: 5 bases; J trimming: 7 bases; junction bases outside the gene matches: 8. The CDR3 is CASSATGTGTEKLFF. CDR3 sequence (DNA): TGTGCCAGTAGTGCAACCGGGACAGGGACTGAAAAACTGTTTTTT.

This clone came up once. The rearrangement links TRBV5-8 to TRBJ2-2; 8 bases are a match to TRBD1. The CDR3 contains 15 residues. The trim removed 3 bases at V and 6 bases at J, leaving 7 bases unmatched. Germline CDR1 is SGHTS and CDR2 is YDEGEE. In DNA form, the CDR3 reads TGTGCCAGCAGCTCCTCGGACAGGGCCCCCGGGGAGCTGTTTTTT. Translation: CASSSSDRAPGELFF.

V and J are TRBV5-1 and TRBJ2-3; TRBD2 might be the D (7 bases). The ends were cut back, 1 base at V and 2 bases at J, with 11 bases in the middle. In germline, CDR1 is SGHRS, CDR2 YFSETQ. The CDR3 length is 15 residues. CDR3 amino acids: CASSLLGGPTDTQYF. The CDR3, as DNA: TGCGCCAGCAGCTTGCTCGGGGGGCCCACAGATACGCAGTATTTT.

This chain links TRBV9 with TRBJ1-5; D perhaps matches TRBD1 (6 bases). The CDR3 runs 14 residues. The germline gives CDR1 SGDLS, CDR2 YYNGEE. V lost 1 base, J lost 5 bases, and 10 bases lay in between. The CDR3 spells CASSVKGGDQPQHF. The CDR3 nucleotides read TGTGCCAGCAGCGTAAAGGGGGGGGATCAGCCCCAGCATTTT.

The chain recombines TRBV5-5 with TRBJ1-2, with D perhaps matching TRBD1 (5 bases). The CDR3 consists of 17 residues. Germline V gene data show CDR1 as SGHKS and CDR2 as YYEKEE (reference sequence). V dropped 3 bases and J dropped 0 bases, with 18 bases sitting between them. Here the CDR3 DNA reads TGTGCCAGCAGCTCAACCTTGACAGCCGATACTAACTATGGCTACACCTTC. It specifies CASSSTLTADTNYGYTF.

The chain uses TRBV7-9 and TRBJ1-3, with D possibly being TRBD1 (5 bases). CDR1 and CDR2 (germline): SEHNR, FQNEAQ (reference sequence). This CDR3 spans 14 amino acids. V shed 5 bases and J shed 3 bases, with 11 bases lying between them. The CDR3 reads CASSPGGDGNTIYF. CDR3 sequence (DNA): TGTGCCAGCAGCCCTGGGGGGGATGGAAACACCATATATTTT.

V gene TRBV10-2 combines with J gene TRBJ2-4; D might be TRBD1 (6 bases). This CDR3 contains 16 residues. The germline CDR1 and CDR2 sequences are WSHSY and SAAADI. V lost 0 bases and J lost 9, with 18 bases in between. CDR3 region: CASSESLRQARPIQYF. The CDR3 DNA sequence: TGCGCCAGCAGTGAGTCGTTGCGACAGGCCCGCCCCATTCAGTACTTC.

The chain links TRBV18 to TRBJ1-2; the match to TRBD1 covers 8 bases. This CDR3 region has 14 residues. V shed 6 bases and J 2 bases; nucleotides not matched to a gene: 5. CDR1 is KGHSH and CDR2 is LQKENI in the germline V gene. This CDR3 reads CASSRGQGNYGYTF. CDR3 in DNA: TGTGCCAGCTCCCGCGGACAGGGAAACTATGGCTACACCTTC.

The chain recombines TRBV2 with TRBJ2-5, with 7 nucleotides matching TRBD1. The ends lost 6 bases at V and 5 bases at J; junction bases unmatched: 12. CDR3 length: 15 residues. The germline V gene encodes CDR1 SNHLY and CDR2 FYNNEI. CDR3 bases: TGTGCCAGCAGCGACCGGGACAGACAAGGCGAGACCCAGTACTTC. Protein product: CASSDRDRQGETQYF.

V usage is TRBV7-6 and J usage is TRBJ2-3, with a weak D call TRBD1 (5 bases). Germline assignment: CDR1 SGHVS and CDR2 FNYEAQ. This CDR3 is built from 15 residues. V was shortened by 5 bases and J by 4 bases, with 16 bases between the two germline ends. The CDR3 nucleotides read TGTGCCAGCAGCCCCTCGGCAGGGCTCGCAGATACGCAGTATTTT. Protein product: CASSPSAGLADTQYF.

The chain recombines TRBV7-2 with TRBJ2-7; 12 bases fit TRBD1. Trimming removed 5 bases from V and 4 bases from J; junction bases left unmatched: 6. The CDR3 length is 15 residues. Looked up from germline, CDR1 is SGHTA and CDR2 is FQGNSA. The CDR3 coding sequence is TGTGCCAGCAGCCCGGGGACAGGGGGCGGGTACGAGCAGTACTTC. Its protein is CASSPGTGGGYEQYF.

The chain couples TRBV19 to TRBJ1-1; 7 positions match TRBD1. With 2 bases clipped from V and 13 bases from J, the junction kept 10 bases outside the gene matches. The germline V gene encodes CDR1 LNHDA and CDR2 SQIVND (reference sequence). The CDR3 extends over 13 amino acids. CDR3 sequence (DNA): TGTGCCAGTAGTATACAGAGCCCAGGGGGAGTTTTCTTT. Its translation is CASSIQSPGGVFF.

The V and J genes are TRBV7-3 and TRBJ2-1, with TRBD2 matching over 9 bases. There are 14 residues in the CDR3. V lost 2 bases to trimming and J lost 12 bases; unmatched junction nucleotides: 8. Germline V gene data show CDR1 as SGHTA and CDR2 as FQGTGA. DNA of the CDR3: TGTGCCAGCAGCTTATTTGCGGGGGGGCAATCGCAGTTCTTC. It encodes CASSLFAGGQSQFF.

The gene calls are TRBV5-1 and TRBJ2-7; D perhaps matches TRBD1 (6 bases). Per the germline V gene, CDR1 is SGHRS and CDR2 is YFSETQ. This CDR3 is 13 amino acids long. V shed 3 bases and J shed 2 bases, with 9 bases lying between them. CDR3 sequence reads: CASSSGTTYEQYF. In nucleotides, the CDR3 is TGCGCCAGCAGCTCCGGGACAACCTACGAGCAGTACTTC.

The V call is TRBV5-1, the J call TRBJ1-1, with 8 positions matching TRBD1. Unmatched junction bases numbered 22, after V lost 5 bases and J lost 4 bases. Germline CDR1 and CDR2: SGHRS and YFSETQ. This CDR3 region has 19 residues. CDR3 nucleotide sequence: TGCGCCAGCAGTTCGGCGAGGCGGGACAGGCCCGGAGGTCCCACTGAAGCTTTCTTT. It yields the protein CASSSARRDRPGGPTEAFF.

This clone came up a few times. The J gene is TRBJ1-1, the V gene TRBV30, with 8 nucleotides matching TRBD1. The V gene's germline CDR1 is GTSNPN and CDR2 SVGIG (reference sequence). The J segment lost 1 base and the V segment lost 5 bases, leaving 3 bases of the junction unmatched. This CDR3 is built from 13 residues. Here the CDR3 DNA reads TGTGCCTGGTCGACAGGGGCGAACACTGAAGCTTTCTTT. Protein sequence: CAWSTGANTEAFF.

This chain joins TRBV19 and TRBJ1-5; D unresolved. Germline assignment: CDR1 LNHDA and CDR2 SQIVND (reference sequence). Trimming cost V 5 bases and J 10 bases, with 12 bases left between them. The CDR3 sequence is 12 residues long. For the CDR3, the DNA is TGTGCCAGTAGTTGGGCGGGAGGCCCCCAGCATTTT. Amino acids: CASSWAGGPQHF.

V usage is TRBV2 and J usage is TRBJ1-5; 9 bases line up with TRBD1. V dropped 4 bases and J dropped 1; count of bases not matched to a gene: 14. The CDR3 extends over 19 amino acids. Germline V lookup: CDR1 SNHLY, CDR2 FYNNEI. The CDR3 DNA reads TGTGCCAGCAGTGCCTCCTTTCGACAGGGGGGTGGGAGCAATCAGCCCCAGCATTTT. Its protein is CASSASFRQGGGSNQPQHF.

This chain connects TRBV7-2 to TRBJ2-1; D may be TRBD2 (5 bases). The CDR3 has 17 residues. Germline V gene lookup returns CDR1 SGHTA and CDR2 FQGNSA. V lost 1 base and J 2 bases, leaving 15 bases between the germline ends. The CDR3, as DNA: TGTGCCAGCAGCTTAGACGGACTTCCAGGACCCTACAATGAGCAGTTCTTC. It specifies CASSLDGLPGPYNEQFF.

The chain employs TRBV2 and TRBJ2-1; TRBD2 matches 7 bases. From germline, CDR1 is SNHLY and CDR2 FYNNEI. This CDR3 comprises 13 residues. V lost 0 bases, J lost 9 bases, and 2 bases stayed unmatched. This CDR3 reads CASSEAWGGEQFF. The DNA of the CDR3 is TGTGCCAGCAGTGAAGCGTGGGGGGGTGAGCAGTTCTTC.

The chain carries TRBV19 and TRBJ2-3; 12 nucleotides line up with TRBD2. The V and J ends lost 8 bases and 3 bases, in that order; junction bases with no gene match: 3. The CDR3 covers 14 residues. Germline V gene lookup returns CDR1 LNHDA and CDR2 SQIVND (reference sequence). As DNA, the CDR3 is TGTGCCAGTCACCTAGCGGGGGGGACAGATACGCAGTATTTT. It encodes CASHLAGGTDTQYF.

The chain has TRBV30 and TRBJ1-2; D uncertain. The V gene's germline CDR1 is GTSNPN and CDR2 SVGIG (reference sequence). There are 11 residues in the CDR3. V lost 2 bases and J 7 bases, leaving 8 bases between the germline ends. The CDR3 sequence: CAWSTGGGYTF. CDR3 DNA: TGTGCCTGGAGTACGGGTGGTGGCTACACCTTC.

The chain links TRBV5-1 to TRBJ1-6; a possible D gene is TRBD1 (5 bases). CDR1 and CDR2 (germline): SGHRS, YFSETQ. V was trimmed by 0 bases and J by 7 bases, leaving 11 bases between them. CDR3 length: 15 residues. CDR3 region: CASSLGGVDNSPLHF. CDR3 coding DNA: TGCGCCAGCAGCTTGGGGGGGGTTGACAATTCACCCCTCCACTTT.

The genes are TRBV6-5 and TRBJ2-5; 9 bases line up with TRBD1. The DNA end lines up better with TRBJ2-7; the J call may be wrong. In germline, CDR1 is MNHEY, CDR2 SVGAGI. This CDR3 comprises 15 residues. CDR3 nucleotides: TGTGCCAGCAGTTACTCAGGACAGGGGATTTACGAGCAGTACTTC. This gives the protein CASSYSGQGIYEQYF.

The chain links TRBV7-3 to TRBJ2-1; D may be TRBD1 (6 bases). The V gene lost 1 base and the J gene lost 5 bases, with 12 bases spanning the gap. Germline V lookup: CDR1 SGHTA, CDR2 FQGTGA. The CDR3 is made up of 15 amino acids. In nucleotides, the CDR3 is TGTGCCAGCAGCTTAAGGCCAGGGGAGAACAATGAGCAGTTCTTC. Translation: CASSLRPGENNEQFF. Filled out from reference TRBV7-3 and TRBJ2-1, the complete variable domain reads GAGVSQTPSNKVTEKGKYVELRCDPISGHTALYWYRQSLGQGPEFLIYFQGTGAADDSGLPNDRFFAVRPEGSVSTLKIQRTERGDSAVYLCASSLRPGENNEQFFGPGTRLTVL.

This clone was seen a few times. The gene calls are TRBV6-6 and TRBJ2-1, with D unresolved. The CDR3 length is 13 residues. The V end was cut by 6 bases, the J end by 2 bases, with 8 bases between. CDR1 is MNHNY, CDR2 SVGAGI, per germline (reference sequence). The CDR3 coding sequence is TGTGCCAGCAGATCTGACACCTACAATGAGCAGTTCTTC. It specifies CASRSDTYNEQFF.

This CDR3 reads CASSLGSSAAKNIQYF. DNA of the CDR3: TGTGCCAGCAGCTTAGGGTCTAGCGCAGCCAAAAACATTCAGTACTTC. The chain combines TRBV7-8 with TRBJ2-4; maybe TRBD2 (6 bases). CDR1 is SGHVS and CDR2 is FQNEAQ in the germline V gene. This CDR3 contains 16 residues. V was pared by 1 base and J by 0 bases, with 10 bases between.